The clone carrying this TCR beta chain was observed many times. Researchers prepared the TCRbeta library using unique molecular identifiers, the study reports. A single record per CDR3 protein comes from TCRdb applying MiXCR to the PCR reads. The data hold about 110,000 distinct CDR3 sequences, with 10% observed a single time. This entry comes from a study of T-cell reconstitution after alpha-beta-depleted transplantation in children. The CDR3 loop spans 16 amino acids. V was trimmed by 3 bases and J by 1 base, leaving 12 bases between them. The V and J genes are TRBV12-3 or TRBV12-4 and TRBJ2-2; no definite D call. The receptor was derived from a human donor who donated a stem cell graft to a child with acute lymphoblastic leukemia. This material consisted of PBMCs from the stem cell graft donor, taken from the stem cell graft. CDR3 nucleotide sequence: TGTGCCAGCAGTTTGATAGGGTTGATGAACACCGGGGAGCTGTTTTTT. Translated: CASSLIGLMNTGELFF.